What follows are 10 T cell receptor beta chains derived from one specimen sequenced in a study of vaccination and CD4 T cells after COVID-19. Their recognized antigens are unknown. Specified treatment: approximately nine-day PBMC culture with coronavirus spike peptide pools or control peptides (ViraFEST assay). Once obtained from cultured CD4+ T cells, the DNA was sequenced using the Oncomine TCR Beta short-read assay. One entry per CDR3 protein, called by TCRdb with MiXCR from the PCR reads. This sample has several thousand distinct CDR3 sequences, with about three fifths found just once. Sequences were obtained from CD4+ T cells from blood, cultured in vitro. The receptor source for this set is a human donor who had recovered from COVID-19.

This clonotype was picked up a small number of times. This CDR3 reads CASSPPGRDEAFF. The CDR3 DNA follows: TGTGCCAGCAGCCCGCCGGGACGGGATGAAGCTTTCTTT. The chain carries TRBV12-3 or TRBV12-4 and TRBJ1-1, with a tentative D call TRBD1 (5 bases). CDR3 length: 13 residues. The V end was cut by 6 bases, the J end by 7 bases, with 15 bases between.

This clonotype was recorded once. The chain joins TRBV19 to TRBJ1-3, with unresolved D. The CDR3 is 15 residues long. The V gene lost 3 bases and the J gene lost 2 bases, with 11 bases spanning the gap. Germline loops: CDR1 LNHDA, CDR2 SQIVND (reference sequence). The DNA for the CDR3 is TGTGCCAGTAGTATTTCCGCTAGGGCTGGAAACACCATATATTTT. It specifies CASSISARAGNTIYF.

This clonotype was seen just once. The chain employs TRBV20-1 and TRBJ1-4; D ambiguous. In germline, CDR1 is DFQATT, CDR2 SNEGSKA (reference sequence). Trimming took off 6 bases at V and 8 bases at J, with 16 bases between the two ends. The CDR3 length is 13 residues. Here the CDR3 DNA reads TGCAGTGCCCACGGGTCGACGGGGGAAAAACTGTTTTTT. Translated: CSAHGSTGEKLFF.

The chain employs TRBV6-1 and TRBJ1-1, with TRBD1 as a possible D gene (6 bases). Germline values: CDR1 MNHNS, CDR2 SASEGT. V lost 8 bases to trimming and J lost 1 base, with 11 bases between them. The CDR3 loop spans 13 amino acids. CDR3: CASAGQPNTEAFF. CDR3 sequence (DNA): TGTGCCAGCGCAGGACAGCCGAACACTGAAGCTTTCTTT.

The genes are TRBV7-6 and TRBJ2-1, with a weak D call TRBD2 (6 bases). The V gene's germline CDR1 is SGHVS and CDR2 FNYEAQ. The CDR3 sequence is 16 residues long. Trimming shortened V by 5 bases and J by 7 bases, and 21 bases separated the two germline ends. The CDR3 DNA reads as TGTGCCAGCAGCCTGAGACTAGGGGTAGAATTGAATGAGCAGTTCTTC. Protein product: CASSLRLGVELNEQFF.

This chain connects TRBV11-3 to TRBJ1-1, with 12 bases lining up with TRBD1. This CDR3 has 20 residues. Unmatched junction bases numbered 15, after V lost 3 bases and J lost 1 base. Germline values: CDR1 SGHNT, CDR2 YENEEA. Written as DNA, the CDR3 is TGTGCCAGCAGCTTCCGGGACAGGGGGCAATTGTTTTTGAGGAACACTGAAGCTTTCTTT. Amino acids: CASSFRDRGQLFLRNTEAFF.

V and J are TRBV10-3 and TRBJ2-7; D gene unclear. CDR1 is ENHRY, CDR2 SYGVKD, per germline. Trimming cost V 7 bases and J 1 base, with 8 bases left between them. CDR3 length: 12 residues. The CDR3 loop reads CAIKGQSYEQYF. The CDR3 DNA is TGTGCCATCAAGGGCCAATCCTACGAGCAGTACTTC.

The chain has TRBV7-9 and TRBJ2-5; TRBD1 matches at 9 bases. The length of the CDR3 is 19 residues. Germline V lookup: CDR1 SEHNR, CDR2 FQNEAQ (reference sequence). Germline trimming cut 5 bases from V and 4 bases from J; bases unmatched to any gene: 20. The CDR3 sequence is CASSRIPGQGGEDGETQYF. Written as DNA, the CDR3 is TGTGCCAGCAGCCGAATCCCGGGACAGGGAGGAGAAGACGGAGAGACCCAGTACTTC.

The chain couples TRBV2 to TRBJ2-7; 11 bases match TRBD2. Germline values: CDR1 SNHLY, CDR2 FYNNEI. With V trimmed by 6 bases and J by 2 bases, 6 bases remained unmatched. The length of the CDR3 is 15 residues. The CDR3: CASRPGTSGPYEQYF. DNA of the CDR3: TGTGCCAGCAGACCCGGGACTAGCGGACCCTACGAGCAGTACTTC.

The DNA for the CDR3 is TGTGCCAGCAGCTTGCAGGGGATAGGAGGCTACACCTTC. Its translation: CASSLQGIGGYTF. The chain employs TRBV5-4 and TRBJ1-2; D may be TRBD1 (6 bases). Per germline, CDR1 SGHNT and CDR2 YYREEE (reference sequence). Trimming took 1 base from V and 8 from J, leaving 12 bases between them. This CDR3 is built from 13 residues.